This T cell receptor beta chain was sequenced during a study of cytomegalovirus exposure and HLA in healthy donors. Study-level results: A classifier reportedly called cytomegalovirus status with high sensitivity and specificity. For most TCR sequences rarity was the rule, although some public TCRs occurred in many donors.

Clones were sequenced by immunoSEQ multiplex PCR, and TCRdb holds only the in-frame ones, with some missing. The profile covers tens of thousands of clones, with more than 95% appearing a single time and roughly 2.3% taken by the ten largest. V lost 7 bases to trimming and J lost 8 bases; unmatched junction nucleotides: 8. CDR1 MNHEY and CDR2 SVGAGI come from the germline V gene. The CDR3 has 14 amino acids. The donors were members of the validation cohort comprising about 130 subjects, separate from the approximately 670-subject first cohort. A word on this clone: The antigen remains unidentified.

The chain has TRBV6-5 and TRBJ1-2; TRBD1 agrees at 12 bases. This TCR derives from a man younger than 35 in good health and CMV-seronegative. Material: PBMCs. CDR3 nucleotides: TGTGCCAGCAACCCGGGACAGGGGGCCAGAGGCTACACCTTC. It codes for CASNPGQGARGYTF.